The TCR beta chain described here comes from a study of T-cell reconstitution after alpha-beta-depleted transplantation in children. Findings of the study overall: At around two months after transplant, the alpha-beta T cells were reportedly derived from several hundred expanded clones that came from non-depleted graft cells. Surviving thymic progenitors and recipient T cells were the source of high TCRbeta diversity at day 60 in some patients. By one year post-transplant, T-cell counts and diversity largely arose from T cells that were newly produced.

This clonotype came up many times. Its antigen is not known. The V end lost 2 bases, the J end lost 1 base, and 8 bases lay between the germline ends. The CDR3 contains 14 residues. CDR1 is SGHTA, CDR2 FQGNSA, per germline. Construction of the TCRbeta library involved unique molecular identifiers. Via MiXCR, TCRdb re-called the PCR reads, giving one row per CDR3 protein. The table includes approximately 130,000 distinct CDR3 sequences, approximately 8.7% detected once. Sequenced here: PBMCs, mostly from graft donor cells, sampled 180 days after TCRalphabeta/CD19-depleted stem cell transplant. The chain uses TRBV7-2 and TRBJ1-1; TRBD1 is a possible D gene (5 bases). This sequence was found in a girl under three years old who had a stem cell transplant for combined immunodeficiency, so the T cells may come from the graft donor. The CDR3 DNA reads as TGTGCCAGCAGCTTATCTGGACAGAACACTGAAGCTTTCTTT. It encodes CASSLSGQNTEAFF.